Below, 32 T cell receptor beta chains from the same sample are listed, as sequenced in a study of beta chain features in type 1 diabetes. Study outcomes and limitations: In all four CD4+ subsets, TCRB CDR3 length was significantly, moderately reduced in type 1 diabetes.

These receptors are not linked to any known antigen. As every portion of the isolated RNA was reverse transcribed, the sequencing read expressed TCRB transcripts. TCRdb's table, derived via immunoSEQ multiplex PCR, lists solely in-frame clones and lacks some. Of 40,000 to 65,000 clones listed, roughly 63% are singletons. Sequencing was performed on stem cell memory CD4+ T cells from blood. Every receptor here comes from a woman under 40 with type 1 diabetes.

The chain joins TRBV5-4 to TRBJ2-7; 10 positions match TRBD2. The CDR3 is made up of 13 amino acids. The V segment lost 4 bases and the J segment 10 bases; nucleotides outside the gene matches: 8. Germline V gives CDR1 SGHNT, CDR2 YYREEE (reference sequence). This CDR3 is CASSTSSGSAQYF. The DNA for the CDR3 is TGTGCCAGCAGCACTTCTAGCGGGAGTGCACAGTACTTC.

The rearrangement links TRBV5-1 to TRBJ2-3; D possibly corresponds to TRBD1 (5 bases). Germline assignment: CDR1 SGHRS and CDR2 YFSETQ. V lost 0 bases, J lost 5 bases, and 10 bases lay in between. CDR3 length: 14 amino acids. This CDR3 reads CASSLEQGLDTQYF. The DNA for the CDR3 is TGCGCCAGCAGCTTGGAGCAGGGTCTAGATACGCAGTATTTT.

CDR3 sequence: CSVMLDSGQYNEQFF. The CDR3 nucleotides read TGCAGCGTCATGTTGGACAGCGGACAGTACAATGAGCAGTTCTTC. V gene TRBV29-1 combines with J gene TRBJ2-1; TRBD1 might be the D (6 bases). The CDR3 consists of 15 residues. Trimming pared 6 bases from V and 4 bases from J, leaving 19 bases between. Germline V gene sequence: CDR1 SQVTM, CDR2 ANQGSEA.

This clone was seen a few times. V is TRBV6-1 and J is TRBJ2-7; the D is unclear. CDR3 length: 11 amino acids. Deletions cut 8 bases from V and 1 base from J, with 6 bases between. Germline loops: CDR1 MNHNS, CDR2 SASEGT. The CDR3 sequence is CASARSYEQYF. The DNA of the CDR3 is TGTGCCAGCGCCAGGTCCTACGAGCAGTACTTC.

The chain joins TRBV9 to TRBJ2-5, with D possibly being TRBD2 (6 bases). CDR3 length equals 15 residues. Between the trimmed V and J ends, which lost 0 bases and 5 bases, there was a span of 14 bases. Germline CDR1 reads SGDLS; CDR2 reads YYNGEE. This CDR3 reads CASSVGNAGLETQYF. In nucleotides, the CDR3 is TGTGCCAGCAGCGTAGGTAACGCGGGATTGGAGACCCAGTACTTC.

The chain is built from TRBV7-9 and TRBJ1-1; D is undetermined. This CDR3 has 13 amino acids. Germline CDR1 is SEHNR and CDR2 is FQNEAQ (reference sequence). Trimming stripped 1 base from V and 0 bases from J, with 3 bases between. Written as DNA, the CDR3 is TGTGCCAGCAGCTTAGTAGTGAACACTGAAGCTTTCTTT. Amino acids: CASSLVVNTEAFF.

The CDR3 DNA reads TGTGCCACCCGCGGCGGGGGATTCTACGAGCAGTACTTC. Translated, it gives CATRGGGFYEQYF. The rearrangement uses TRBV28 and TRBJ2-7; TRBD2 agrees at 7 bases. Germline lookup yields CDR1 MDHEN and CDR2 SYDVKM. J lost 3 bases, V lost 10 bases, and 9 bases had no gene match. The CDR3 is made up of 13 amino acids. The whole variable domain, filled in from reference TRBV28 and TRBJ2-7, reads DVKVTQSSRYLVKRTGEKVFLECVQDMDHENMFWYRQDPGLGLRLIYFSYDVKMKEKGDIPEGYSVSREKKERFSLILESASTNQTSMYLCATRGGGFYEQYFGPGTRLTVT.

The J gene is TRBJ1-2, the V gene TRBV2; possible D gene TRBD1, 6 bases. In germline, CDR1 is SNHLY, CDR2 FYNNEI. V dropped 6 bases and J dropped 4 bases, with 15 bases sitting between them. The length of the CDR3 is 14 residues. The DNA of the CDR3 is TGTGCCAGCAGCCCCTCAACAGGGACCTATGGCTACACCTTC. This encodes CASSPSTGTYGYTF.

This clone turned up a few times. V is TRBV30 and J is TRBJ1-2; possible D gene TRBD1, 5 bases. V lost 1 base, J lost 8 bases, and 14 bases lay in between. Germline V CDR1 and CDR2: GTSNPN, SVGIG (reference sequence). CDR3 size: 13 residues. The CDR3 loop is CAWSARGGFGYTF. DNA of the CDR3: TGTGCCTGGAGTGCCCGGGGGGGGTTCGGCTACACCTTC.

The chain links TRBV6-1 to TRBJ2-5; TRBD2 aligns across 8 bases. The junction had 7 bases not matched to a gene; V was cut back by 4 bases and J by 3 bases. This CDR3 has 15 residues. From germline, CDR1 is MNHNS and CDR2 SASEGT. The CDR3 DNA reads as TGTGCCAGCAGTGTGATTGTAGCGGGGAAAGAGACCCAGTACTTC. Its translation: CASSVIVAGKETQYF.

This chain joins TRBV5-1 and TRBJ2-1; 9 bases agree with TRBD2. Germline CDR1 SGHRS, CDR2 YFSETQ. CDR3 length: 15 amino acids. J lost 8 bases, V lost 1 base, and 7 bases had no gene match. CDR3 amino acids: CASSLPAGGHDEQFF. The CDR3 DNA reads TGCGCCAGCAGCTTGCCAGCGGGAGGCCACGATGAGCAGTTCTTC.

V gene TRBV7-9 combines with J gene TRBJ2-3; TRBD2 aligns across 8 bases. The ends lost 3 bases at V and 6 bases at J; junction bases unmatched: 5. The germline V gene encodes CDR1 SEHNR and CDR2 FQNEAQ (reference sequence). The CDR3 has 14 residues. CDR3 DNA sequence: TGTGCCAGCAGCTTCTCCGGGGGGGTGGATACGCAGTATTTT. It translates to CASSFSGGVDTQYF.

This clone was seen a few times. V and J are TRBV29-1 and TRBJ2-7; 8 bases fit TRBD1. This CDR3 has 14 residues. The J segment lost 5 bases and the V segment lost 1 base, leaving 7 bases of the junction unmatched. Per germline, CDR1 SQVTM and CDR2 ANQGSEA. CDR3 coding DNA: TGCAGCGTTGAAGGGGACAGGTTTCCCCACGAGCAGTACTTC. Translation gives CSVEGDRFPHEQYF.

J is TRBJ2-3 and V is TRBV7-7; TRBD2 matches 9 bases. This CDR3 is built from 11 residues. Per germline, CDR1 SSHAT and CDR2 FNYEAQ (reference sequence). CDR3 protein: CASGSADTQYF. The DNA of the CDR3 is TGTGCTAGCGGGAGTGCAGATACGCAGTATTTT. Using reference TRBV7-7 and TRBJ2-3 for the parts outside the CDR3, the full variable domain is GAGVSQSPRYKVTKRGQDVTLRCDPISSHATLYWYQQALGQGPEFLTYFNYEAQPDKSGLPSDRFSAERPEGSISTLTIQRTEQRDSAMYRCASGSADTQYFGPGTRLTVL.

This clone was found a few times. The chain carries TRBV13 and TRBJ2-1; the match to TRBD2 covers 10 bases. CDR3 length equals 14 residues. Germline CDR1 is PRHDT and CDR2 is FYEKMQ (reference sequence). V lost 5 bases and J lost 13; bases outside the gene matches: 11. The CDR3 DNA follows: TGTGCCAGCAGCCCTCCGGCTAGCGGGAGTTACCAGTTCTTC. Translating it yields CASSPPASGSYQFF.

The V gene is TRBV18, the J gene TRBJ2-5, with unresolved D. The J call is doubtful: the DNA matches TRBJ2-7 better. The CDR3 covers 15 residues. Germline assignment: CDR1 KGHSH and CDR2 LQKENI. The CDR3 sequence is CASSPNRSPSYEQYF. The CDR3 DNA reads as TGTGCCAGCTCACCAAACAGATCCCCTTCCTACGAGCAGTACTTC.

The chain combines TRBV20-1 with TRBJ2-1, with D unresolved. Germline values: CDR1 DFQATT, CDR2 SNEGSKA (reference sequence). The length of the CDR3 is 11 residues. V lost 5 bases and J 9 bases, leaving 11 bases between the germline ends. Here the CDR3 reads CSAGRMAEQFF. The CDR3 nucleotides are TGCAGTGCTGGTCGTATGGCTGAGCAGTTCTTC.

This chain uses TRBV29-1 with TRBJ2-5; weak D call: TRBD2 (6 bases). Germline V gene sequence: CDR1 SQVTM, CDR2 ANQGSEA. Trimming removed 1 base at V and 5 bases at J, with 11 bases between. The CDR3 is made up of 13 amino acids. The CDR3 protein is CSVEVGGTETQYF. CDR3 DNA sequence: TGCAGCGTTGAAGTAGGCGGGACGGAGACCCAGTACTTC.

Only a few counts were recorded for this clone. The chain is built from TRBV4-1 and TRBJ1-2; 7 bases are shared with TRBD1. V shed 2 bases and J 8 bases; nucleotides not matched to a gene: 8. This CDR3 comprises 14 residues. Germline values: CDR1 MGHRA, CDR2 YSYEKL. CDR3 in amino acids: CASSQPDRALGYTF. Here the CDR3 DNA reads TGCGCCAGCAGCCAACCCGACAGGGCTCTGGGCTACACCTTC.

The chain combines TRBV28 with TRBJ2-7, with D perhaps matching TRBD1 (6 bases). Germline V gene sequence: CDR1 MDHEN, CDR2 SYDVKM. This CDR3 has 13 residues. For the CDR3, the DNA is TGTGCGACGGACAGAGGGGGTTCCTACGAGCAGTACTTC. Translated: CATDRGGSYEQYF.

The chain recombines TRBV9 with TRBJ2-5; 9 bases line up with TRBD1. The J call could be wrong; TRBJ2-7 is a better fit for the DNA end. The germline CDR1 and CDR2 sequences are SGDLS and YYNGEE. The length of the CDR3 is 15 residues. The CDR3 nucleotides read TGTGCCAGCAGCGTATGGGACAGGGACTTGAACGAGCAGTACTTC. It is translated as CASSVWDRDLNEQYF.

V is TRBV7-8 and J is TRBJ2-3, with 8 bases matching TRBD2. The CDR3 contains 16 residues. Per germline, CDR1 SGHVS and CDR2 FQNEAQ. V trimming: 2 bases; J trimming: 3 bases; junction bases outside the gene matches: 7. The CDR3 sequence: CASSLTGTRRTDTQYF. The CDR3 DNA follows: TGTGCCAGCAGCTTAACAGGGACTAGGAGGACAGATACGCAGTATTTT.

This clone was recorded once. V and J are TRBV14 and TRBJ1-5; the D gene is possibly TRBD1 (6 bases). V was cut by 3 bases and J by 7 bases, with 16 bases left in between. Germline values: CDR1 SGHDN, CDR2 FVKESK. The CDR3 has 15 amino acids. In DNA form, the CDR3 reads TGTGCCAGCAGCCAGAACAGGACAGAGGAACAGCCCCAGCATTTT. Translating it yields CASSQNRTEEQPQHF. Full variable domain (remainder filled in from reference TRBV14 and TRBJ1-5): EAGVTQFPSHSVIEKGQTVTLRCDPISGHDNLYWYRRVMGKEIKFLLHFVKESKQDESGMPNNRFLAERTGGTYSTLKVQPAELEDSGVYFCASSQNRTEEQPQHFGDGTRLSIL.

The chain uses TRBV10-3 and TRBJ2-1; D gene unclear. CDR1 and CDR2 (germline): ENHRY, SYGVKD. V shed 2 bases and J shed 9 bases, with 5 bases lying between them. The CDR3 is 11 residues long. CDR3 nucleotide sequence: TGTGCCATCAGTGAGCGTAGTGAGCAGTTCTTC. The encoded protein is CAISERSEQFF.

The chain has TRBV4-2 and TRBJ1-4; D is perhaps TRBD1 (6 bases). This CDR3 region has 14 residues. V was cut by 4 bases and J by 8 bases, with 14 bases left in between. CDR1 LGHNA and CDR2 YNFKEQ come from the germline V gene. The CDR3 coding sequence is TGTGCCAGCAGCCGGCAGGGAGGGGGGGAAAAACTGTTTTTT. This codes for CASSRQGGGEKLFF.

The chain combines TRBV19 with TRBJ2-2; 8 nucleotides agree with TRBD1. Germline CDR1 LNHDA, CDR2 SQIVND (reference sequence). Losses at the gene ends were 3 bases for V and 2 bases for J; bases not matched to a gene: 2. The length of the CDR3 is 15 residues. The CDR3 DNA reads TGTGCCAGTAGTATTCAGGGGGCAAACACCGGGGAGCTGTTTTTT. Residues: CASSIQGANTGELFF.

This chain joins TRBV15 and TRBJ2-7, with D tentatively TRBD2 (6 bases). V gave up 0 bases and J gave up 7 bases, with 16 bases separating them. Germline values: CDR1 LNHNV, CDR2 YYDKDF (reference sequence). This CDR3 has 15 amino acids. The CDR3 reads CATSRDVSGSGEQYF. The CDR3 DNA sequence: TGTGCCACCAGCAGAGACGTTAGCGGAAGTGGGGAGCAGTACTTC.

This chain uses TRBV7-9 with TRBJ1-1, with 11 bases identical to TRBD1. Germline-derived CDR1 and CDR2 are SEHNR and FQNEAQ (reference sequence). CDR3 length: 17 amino acids. The V segment lost 1 base and the J segment 4 bases; nucleotides outside the gene matches: 8. The CDR3 DNA reads as TGTGCCAGCAGCTTAGGACGGACAGGGGGCGAGGGCACTGAAGCTTTCTTT. Amino acids: CASSLGRTGGEGTEAFF.

The CDR3 DNA follows: TGTGCCTGGAGGGGCAGGGGTACAGATACGCAGTATTTT. Encoded protein: CAWRGRGTDTQYF. This chain joins TRBV30 and TRBJ2-3, with D perhaps TRBD1 (6 bases). Trimming took off 3 bases at V and 3 bases at J, with 10 bases between the two ends. This CDR3 comprises 13 residues. From germline, CDR1 is GTSNPN and CDR2 SVGIG (reference sequence). The full variable domain, with the rest looked up from reference TRBV30 and TRBJ2-3, is SQTIHQWPATLVQPVGSPLSLECTVEGTSNPNLYWYRQAAGRGLQLLFYSVGIGQISSEVPQNLSASRPQDRQFILSSKKLLLSDSGFYLCAWRGRGTDTQYFGPGTRLTVL.

The chain combines TRBV4-1 with TRBJ2-7, with D possibly matching TRBD2 (5 bases). This CDR3 has 14 residues. From germline, CDR1 is MGHRA and CDR2 YSYEKL. V lost 3 bases and J lost 2, with 11 bases in between. The CDR3 loop reads CASSHGLTPYEQYF. As DNA, the CDR3 is TGCGCCAGCAGCCACGGACTTACCCCCTACGAGCAGTACTTC.

The V gene is TRBV10-3, the J gene TRBJ1-1; 8 positions match TRBD1. Trimming took 10 bases from V and 1 from J; bases not matched to a gene: 5. CDR1 is ENHRY and CDR2 is SYGVKD in the germline V gene. The CDR3 has 13 amino acids. The CDR3 coding sequence is TGTGCCAACAGCGGGACAGGGAACACTGAAGCTTTCTTT. Residues: CANSGTGNTEAFF.

The gene calls are TRBV10-3 and TRBJ1-1, with 7 bases matching TRBD1. Germline V gene sequence: CDR1 ENHRY, CDR2 SYGVKD. The CDR3 is 15 amino acids. V gave up 5 bases and J gave up 2 bases; unmatched junction bases: 8. CDR3 protein: CAISHIGGPNTEAFF. The CDR3, as DNA: TGTGCCATCAGTCATATAGGGGGCCCTAACACTGAAGCTTTCTTT.